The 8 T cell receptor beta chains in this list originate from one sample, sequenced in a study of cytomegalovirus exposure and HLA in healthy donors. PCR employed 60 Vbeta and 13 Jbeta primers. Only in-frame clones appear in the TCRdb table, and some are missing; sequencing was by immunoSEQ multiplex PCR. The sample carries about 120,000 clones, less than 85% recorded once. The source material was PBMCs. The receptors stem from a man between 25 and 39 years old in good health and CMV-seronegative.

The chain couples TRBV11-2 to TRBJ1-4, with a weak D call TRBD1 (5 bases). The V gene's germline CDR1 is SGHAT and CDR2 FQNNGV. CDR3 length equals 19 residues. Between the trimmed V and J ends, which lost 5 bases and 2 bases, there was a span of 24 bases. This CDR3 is CASSTPAYGDSSTNEKLFF. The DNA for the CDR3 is TGTGCCAGCAGCACTCCCGCGTACGGGGACTCTTCGACTAATGAAAAACTGTTTTTT. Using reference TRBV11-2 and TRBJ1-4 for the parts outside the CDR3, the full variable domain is EAGVAQSPRYKIIEKRQSVAFWCNPISGHATLYWYQQILGQGPKLLIQFQNNGVVDDSQLPKDRFSAERLKGVDSTLKIQPAKLEDSAVYLCASSTPAYGDSSTNEKLFFGSGTQLSVL.

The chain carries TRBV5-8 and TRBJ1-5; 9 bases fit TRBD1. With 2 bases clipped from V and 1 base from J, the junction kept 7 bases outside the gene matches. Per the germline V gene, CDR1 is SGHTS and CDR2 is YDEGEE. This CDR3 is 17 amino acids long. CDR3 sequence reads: CASSFSLGTGSNQPQHF. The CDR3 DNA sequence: TGTGCCAGCAGCTTTTCTTTGGGGACAGGGAGCAATCAGCCCCAGCATTTT.

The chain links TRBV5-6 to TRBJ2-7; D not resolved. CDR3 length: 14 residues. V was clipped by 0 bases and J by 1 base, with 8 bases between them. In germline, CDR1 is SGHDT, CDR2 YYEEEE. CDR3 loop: CASSLASQSYEQYF. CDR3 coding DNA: TGTGCCAGCAGCTTGGCCAGTCAGTCCTACGAGCAGTACTTC.

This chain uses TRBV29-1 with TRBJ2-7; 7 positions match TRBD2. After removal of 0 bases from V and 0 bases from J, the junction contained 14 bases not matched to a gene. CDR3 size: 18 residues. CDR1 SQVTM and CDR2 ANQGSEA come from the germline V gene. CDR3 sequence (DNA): TGCAGCGTTGAAGATTCTAGCGGAGTCGGCATTAGCTCCTACGAGCAGTACTTC. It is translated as CSVEDSSGVGISSYEQYF.

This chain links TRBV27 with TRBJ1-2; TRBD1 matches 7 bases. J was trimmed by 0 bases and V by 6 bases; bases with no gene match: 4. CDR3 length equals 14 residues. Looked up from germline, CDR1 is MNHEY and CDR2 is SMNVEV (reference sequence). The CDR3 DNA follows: TGTGCCAGCAGACCGACAGGGACTAACTATGGCTACACCTTC. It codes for CASRPTGTNYGYTF.

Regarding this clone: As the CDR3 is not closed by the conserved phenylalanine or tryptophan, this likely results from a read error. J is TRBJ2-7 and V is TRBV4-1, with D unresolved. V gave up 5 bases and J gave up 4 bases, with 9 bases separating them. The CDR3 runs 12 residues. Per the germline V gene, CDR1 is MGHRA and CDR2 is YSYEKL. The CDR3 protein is CASSSTLYEQYL. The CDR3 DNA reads TGCGCCAGCAGCTCAACACTATACGAGCAGTACCTC.

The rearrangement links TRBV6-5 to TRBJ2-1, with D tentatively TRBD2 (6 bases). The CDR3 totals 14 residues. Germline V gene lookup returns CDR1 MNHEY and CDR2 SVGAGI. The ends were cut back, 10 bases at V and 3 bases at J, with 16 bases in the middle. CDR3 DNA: TGTGCCACCCAACGGGAGTCAGGCTACAATGAGCAGTTCTTC. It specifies CATQRESGYNEQFF.

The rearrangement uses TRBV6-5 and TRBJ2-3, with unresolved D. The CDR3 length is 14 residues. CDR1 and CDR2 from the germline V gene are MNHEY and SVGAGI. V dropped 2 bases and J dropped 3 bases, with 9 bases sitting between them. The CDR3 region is CASSYPAGTDTQYF. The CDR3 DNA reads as TGTGCCAGCAGTTACCCCGCAGGAACAGATACGCAGTATTTT.